These T cell receptor beta chains were read from a single sample in a study of blood T cell repertoires in COVID-19. The assay was immunoSEQ multiplex PCR, and TCRdb's table has in-frame clones only and misses some. In the table there are some 250,000 clones, roughly 85% of which are singletons. Material for sequencing was PBMCs or T cells enriched from blood (not recorded which). Receptors originate from a woman aged 50 to 60 who had recovered from COVID-19. The CDR3 runs from the conserved cysteine through the conserved F or W. D genes are given only for firm matches. Rows may omit the clone size; those that give it use once, few, many or a size class.

d_call j_call clone_size v_call cdr3_aa cdr3_nt
TRBD2 TRBJ2-7 - TRBV28 CASSFDSAVSGRQYEQYF TGTGCCAGCAGTTTTGATTCAGCTGTGAGCGGGAGACAATACGAGCAGTACTTC
- TRBJ2-7 - TRBV28 CASSLPGLFREKQREQYF TGTGCCAGCAGTTTACCCGGCCTGTTCCGGGAGAAACAGAGGGAGCAGTACTTC
TRBD2 TRBJ2-1 - TRBV13 CASSRGLAGDEQFF TGTGCCAGCAGCCGGGGGCTAGCGGGAGATGAGCAGTTCTTC
- TRBJ2-5 - TRBV9 CASSVELAQETQYF TGTGCCAGCAGCGTAGAACTAGCCCAAGAGACCCAGTACTTC
- TRBJ1-1 - TRBV11-2 CASSPSTDLNTEAFF TGTGCCAGCAGCCCATCGACAGACCTCAACACTGAAGCTTTCTTT
- TRBJ2-2 - TRBV19 CASIFSGGSNTGELFF TGTGCCAGTATTTTTTCCGGCGGGTCGAACACCGGGGAGCTGTTTTTT
- TRBJ1-6 - TRBV18 CASSPPMETGPLHF TGTGCCAGCTCACCACCTATGGAGACAGGCCCCCTCCACTTT
TRBD1 TRBJ1-3 - TRBV6-5 CASSQGAGNTIYF TGTGCCAGCAGCCAGGGGGCTGGAAACACCATATATTTT
TRBD1 TRBJ2-3 once TRBV18 CASSRAGTDFTDTQYF TGTGCCAGCTCACGAGCCGGGACAGATTTCACAGATACGCAGTATTTT
- TRBJ2-3 few TRBV3-1/TRBV3-2 CASSQEAGVYGTDTQYF TGTGCCAGCAGCCAAGAGGCCGGGGTTTATGGCACAGATACGCAGTATTTT
TRBD2 TRBJ2-7 - TRBV5-1 CASSLSAAGGLYEQYF TGCGCCAGCAGCTTGAGCGCGGCGGGAGGGTTATACGAGCAGTACTTC
- TRBJ2-2 - TRBV2 CASSGSGSNTGELFF TGTGCCAGCAGTGGCAGCGGGTCGAACACCGGGGAGCTGTTTTTT
- TRBJ1-2 - TRBV28 CASRPLGLAAGYGYTF TGTGCCAGCAGACCCCTCGGACTCGCGGCGGGGTATGGCTACACCTTC
TRBD2 TRBJ2-1 - TRBV5-1 CASSSGTSGSLEQFF TGCGCCAGCAGCTCAGGGACTAGCGGGAGTCTTGAGCAGTTCTTC
TRBD2 TRBJ2-7 - TRBV9 CASSVASGVYEQYF TGTGCCAGCAGCGTAGCTAGCGGGGTATACGAGCAGTACTTC
TRBD2 TRBJ2-7 few TRBV10-3 CAISEKGRVQYF TGTGCCATCAGTGAAAAGGGGAGGGTGCAGTACTTC
- TRBJ2-2 - TRBV27 CASSGLGTGNTGELFF TGTGCCAGCAGCGGTCTCGGGACTGGGAACACCGGGGAGCTGTTTTTT
TRBD1 TRBJ1-3 - TRBV28 CASRTTAGTGGMYTIYF TGTGCCAGCAGGACTACCGCCGGGACAGGGGGCATGTACACCATATATTTT
TRBD1 TRBJ2-7 - TRBV6-1 CASSERQGNPIYEQYF TGTGCCAGCAGTGAGAGACAGGGAAACCCTATCTACGAGCAGTACTTC
TRBD1 TRBJ1-2 - TRBV2 CASTVQGAFNYGYTF TGTGCCAGCACCGTACAGGGGGCGTTTAACTATGGCTACACCTTC
TRBD1 TRBJ1-1 - TRBV15 CATRDRVNTEAFF TGTGCCACCCGGGACAGGGTGAACACTGAAGCTTTCTTT
TRBD2 TRBJ2-7 - TRBV11-3 CASSLDGTSGTEQYF TGTGCCAGCAGCTTAGATGGGACTAGCGGGACCGAGCAGTACTTC
TRBD2 TRBJ2-1 - TRBV15 CATSIGRDNEQFF TGTGCCACCAGCATCGGGAGGGACAATGAGCAGTTCTTC
TRBD1 TRBJ2-7 - TRBV7-2 CASSFILGQGRYEQYF TGTGCCAGCAGCTTCATATTAGGACAGGGCAGGTACGAGCAGTACTTC
- TRBJ2-7 - TRBV28 CASRRDRSPYYEQYF TGTGCCAGCAGGAGAGACAGGTCCCCTTACTACGAGCAGTACTTC
- TRBJ1-1 - TRBV7-9 CASSSDTRGNTEAFF TGTGCCAGCAGCTCTGACACCCGGGGGAACACTGAAGCTTTCTTT
- TRBJ1-2 - TRBV5-6 CASSTYYGYTF TGTGCCAGCAGCACATACTATGGCTACACCTTC
- TRBJ2-5 - TRBV3-1/TRBV3-2 CASSQNIGETQYF TGTGCCAGCAGCCAGAACATCGGGGAGACCCAGTACTTC
TRBD2 TRBJ2-1 few TRBV28 CASASGPYNEQFF TGTGCCAGCGCTAGCGGTCCTTACAATGAGCAGTTCTTC
- TRBJ1-4 - TRBV27 CASRVATNEKLFF TGTGCCTCACGAGTAGCAACTAATGAAAAACTGTTTTTT
TRBD1 TRBJ2-7 - TRBV6-5 CASSYQGEYEQYF TGTGCCAGCAGTTATCAGGGGGAGTACGAGCAGTACTTC
TRBD2 TRBJ2-7 - TRBV3-1/TRBV3-2 CASSQDDQREIYEQYF TGTGCCAGCAGCCAAGATGATCAGCGGGAGATCTACGAGCAGTACTTC
- TRBJ2-3 - TRBV2 CASSRDLARTDTQYF TGTGCCAGCAGTCGAGACTTAGCTCGCACAGATACGCAGTATTTT
TRBD1 TRBJ1-4 few TRBV5-1 CASSLVPPGQGFEKLFF TGCGCCAGCAGCTTGGTTCCCCCGGGACAGGGCTTCGAAAAACTGTTTTTT
- TRBJ1-5 once TRBV4-1 CASSQDGRGNQPQHF TGCGCCAGCAGCCAAGATGGTCGAGGCAATCAGCCCCAGCATTTT
TRBD1 TRBJ2-2 - TRBV4-1 CASSLGQGNTGELFF TGCGCCAGCAGCCTTGGACAGGGTAACACCGGGGAGCTGTTTTTT
TRBD1 TRBJ1-6 - TRBV28 CASSLQGAIESPLHF TGTGCCAGCAGTTTACAGGGGGCAATTGAATCACCCCTCCACTTT
- TRBJ2-6 - TRBV7-6 CASSLGGGGPSGANVLTF TGTGCCAGCAGCTTAGGGGGAGGGGGGCCCTCTGGGGCCAACGTCCTGACTTTC
- TRBJ2-4 - TRBV2 CANGGTGEIAKNIQYF TGTGCCAATGGGGGTACGGGGGAGATAGCCAAAAACATTCAGTACTTC
TRBD2 TRBJ2-7 - TRBV29-1 CSVEDPGLAGGEQYF TGCAGCGTTGAAGACCCCGGACTAGCGGGAGGCGAGCAGTACTTC
- TRBJ1-1 - TRBV12-3/TRBV12-4 CASSRGMNTEAFF TGTGCCAGCAGCCGGGGTATGAACACTGAAGCTTTCTTT
TRBD1 TRBJ1-2 - TRBV27 CASSLGTGGRSNYGYTF TGTGCCAGCAGTTTGGGGACAGGGGGCAGATCTAACTATGGCTACACCTTC
TRBD2 TRBJ2-1 - TRBV7-9 CASSPSGLADYNEQFF TGTGCCAGCAGCCCATCGGGACTAGCGGATTACAATGAGCAGTTCTTC
- TRBJ1-1 - TRBV18 CASSPPLGDTEAFF TGTGCCAGCTCACCACCGCTCGGGGACACTGAAGCTTTCTTT
TRBD2 TRBJ2-1 - TRBV7-9 CASSLPGTSGHNEQFF TGTGCCAGCAGCTTACCCGGGACTAGCGGTCACAATGAGCAGTTCTTC
- TRBJ2-1 - TRBV28 CASSFPGLGEQFF TGTGCCAGCAGTTTCCCGGGACTCGGTGAGCAGTTCTTC
TRBD2 TRBJ2-3 - TRBV3-1/TRBV3-2 CASSSPGLAGGIPSTDTQYF TGTGCCAGCAGCTCACCGGGACTAGCGGGAGGGATCCCTAGCACAGATACGCAGTATTTT
- TRBJ1-2 - TRBV4-1 CASSLLTRNYGYTF TGCGCCAGCAGCCTTCTGACTCGTAACTATGGCTACACCTTC
TRBD1 TRBJ1-5 - TRBV10-2 CASSETGGNQPQHF TGCGCCAGCAGTGAAACAGGGGGAAATCAGCCCCAGCATTTT
- TRBJ2-1 few TRBV6-5 CASSPTLSSYNEQFF TGTGCCAGCAGTCCTACCCTTAGCTCCTACAATGAGCAGTTCTTC